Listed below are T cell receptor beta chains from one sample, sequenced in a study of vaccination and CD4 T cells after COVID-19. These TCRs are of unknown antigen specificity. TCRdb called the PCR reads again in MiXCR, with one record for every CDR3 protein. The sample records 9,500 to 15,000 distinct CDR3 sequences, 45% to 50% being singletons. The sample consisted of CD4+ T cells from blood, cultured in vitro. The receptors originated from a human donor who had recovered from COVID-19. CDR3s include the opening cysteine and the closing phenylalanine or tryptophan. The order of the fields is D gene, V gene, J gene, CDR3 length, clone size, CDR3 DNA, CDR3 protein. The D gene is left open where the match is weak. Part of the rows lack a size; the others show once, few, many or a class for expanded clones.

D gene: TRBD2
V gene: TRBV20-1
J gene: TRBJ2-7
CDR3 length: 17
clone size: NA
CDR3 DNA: TGCAGTGCTAGAGGTGCTAGCGGAATCTCAAGGGACTACGAGCAGTACTTC
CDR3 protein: CSARGASGISRDYEQYF

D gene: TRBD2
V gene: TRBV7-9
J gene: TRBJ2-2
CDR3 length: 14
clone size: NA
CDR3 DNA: TGTGTCGTAGGGGCTAGCGGGAGTCACGGGGAGCTGTTTTTT
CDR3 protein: CVVGASGSHGELFF

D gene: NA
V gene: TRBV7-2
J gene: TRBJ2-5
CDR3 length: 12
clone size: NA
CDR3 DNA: TGTGCCAGCGGCCGGGACATTGAGACCCAGTACTTC
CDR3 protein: CASGRDIETQYF

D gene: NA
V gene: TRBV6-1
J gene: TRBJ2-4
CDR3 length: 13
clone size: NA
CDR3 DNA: TGTGCCAGCACTCCGAATGTTCGGGACATTCAGTACTTC
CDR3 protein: CASTPNVRDIQYF

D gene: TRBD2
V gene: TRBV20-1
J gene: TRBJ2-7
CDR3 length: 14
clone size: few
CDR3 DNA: TGCAGTGCTAGAGTTGGTGGCGGGAGCAGCGAGCAGTACTTC
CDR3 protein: CSARVGGGSSEQYF

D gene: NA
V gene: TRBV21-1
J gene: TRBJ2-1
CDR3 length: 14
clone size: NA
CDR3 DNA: TGTGCCAGCAGCAAAGGGGGCAGAGGCGATGAGCAGTTCTTC
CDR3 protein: CASSKGGRGDEQFF

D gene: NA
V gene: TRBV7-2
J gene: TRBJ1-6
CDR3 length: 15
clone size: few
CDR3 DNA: TGTGCCAGCAGCCCACAGGGATCCTATAATTCACCCCTCCACTTT
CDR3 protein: CASSPQGSYNSPLHF

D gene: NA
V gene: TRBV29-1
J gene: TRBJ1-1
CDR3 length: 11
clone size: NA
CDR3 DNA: TGCAGCGTTGGAGGGTACACTGAAGCTTTCTTT
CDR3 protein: CSVGGYTEAFF

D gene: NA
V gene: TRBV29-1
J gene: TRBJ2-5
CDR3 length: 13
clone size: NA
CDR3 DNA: TGCAGCGTTGAAGGGCAGGGGCCAGAGACCCAGTACTTC
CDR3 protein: CSVEGQGPETQYF

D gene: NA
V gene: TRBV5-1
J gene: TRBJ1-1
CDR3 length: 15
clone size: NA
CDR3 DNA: TGCGCCAGCAGCTTGGTTGGTGGGGGCGATACTGAAGCTTTCTTT
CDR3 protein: CASSLVGGGDTEAFF

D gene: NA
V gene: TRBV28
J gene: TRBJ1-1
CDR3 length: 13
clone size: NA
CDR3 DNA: TGTGCCAGCACCAGGAGTGGGACCACTGAAGCTTTCTTT
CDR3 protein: CASTRSGTTEAFF

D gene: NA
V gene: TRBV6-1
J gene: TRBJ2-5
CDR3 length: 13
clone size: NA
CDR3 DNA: TGTGCCATCGAACTAAGAGGGGGAGAGACCCAGTACTTC
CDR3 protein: CAIELRGGETQYF

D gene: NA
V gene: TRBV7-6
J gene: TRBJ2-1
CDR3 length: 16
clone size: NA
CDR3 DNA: TGTGCCAGCAGCTTAGCATACAGGGACTCCTACAATGAGCAGTTCTTC
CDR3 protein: CASSLAYRDSYNEQFF

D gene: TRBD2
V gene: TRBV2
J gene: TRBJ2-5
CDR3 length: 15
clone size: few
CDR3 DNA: TGTGCCAGCCGAAGACTAGCGGGATCCCGGGAGACCCAGTACTTC
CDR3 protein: CASRRLAGSRETQYF

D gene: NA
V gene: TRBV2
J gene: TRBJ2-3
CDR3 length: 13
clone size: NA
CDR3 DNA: TGTGCCAGCAGTGAAAGGAGGCCAGATACGCAGTATTTT
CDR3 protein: CASSERRPDTQYF

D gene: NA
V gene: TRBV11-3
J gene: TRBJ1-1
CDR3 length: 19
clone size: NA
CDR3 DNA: TGTGCCAGCAGCTTATGTGTCCCGGTGGGGGGGTCCATGAACACTGAAGCTTTCTTT
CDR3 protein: CASSLCVPVGGSMNTEAFF

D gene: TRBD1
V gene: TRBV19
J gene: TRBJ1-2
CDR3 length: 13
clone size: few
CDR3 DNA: TGTGCCAGTAGTATAGCCACAGGGGGTGGCTACACCTTC
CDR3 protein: CASSIATGGGYTF

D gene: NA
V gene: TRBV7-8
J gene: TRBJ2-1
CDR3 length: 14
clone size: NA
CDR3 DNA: TGTGCCAGCAGCTTAGCGCACTTGTACAATGAGCAGTTCTTC
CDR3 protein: CASSLAHLYNEQFF

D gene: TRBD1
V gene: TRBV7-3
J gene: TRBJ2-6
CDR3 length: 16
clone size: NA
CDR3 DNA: TGTGCCAGCAGCTTAAACAGGGGCTTCGGGGCCAACGTCCTGACTTTC
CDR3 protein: CASSLNRGFGANVLTF

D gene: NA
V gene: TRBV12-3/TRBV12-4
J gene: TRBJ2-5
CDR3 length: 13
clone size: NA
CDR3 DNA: TGTGCCAGCAGTTCGGGGGCCCAAGAGACCCAGTACTTC
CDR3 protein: CASSSGAQETQYF

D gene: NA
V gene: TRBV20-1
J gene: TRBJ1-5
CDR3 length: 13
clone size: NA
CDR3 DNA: TGCAGTGCTAGAAGGCAGGGGAATCAGCCCCAGCATTTT
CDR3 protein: CSARRQGNQPQHF

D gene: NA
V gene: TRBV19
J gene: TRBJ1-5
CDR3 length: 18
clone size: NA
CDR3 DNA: TGTGCCAGTACCAGGGGCAGGAGATGGAGCATGAGCAATCAGCCCCAGCATTTT
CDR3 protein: CASTRGRRWSMSNQPQHF

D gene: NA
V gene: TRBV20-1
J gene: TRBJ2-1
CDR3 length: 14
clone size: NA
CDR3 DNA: TGCAGTGCTAGCAACTCCCACCGCAACAATGAGCAGTTCTTC
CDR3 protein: CSASNSHRNNEQFF

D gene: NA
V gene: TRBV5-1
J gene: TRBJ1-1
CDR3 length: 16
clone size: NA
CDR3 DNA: TGCGCCAGCAGCTCGGTGGCCTCACCTGCGAACACTGAAGCTTTCTTT
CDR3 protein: CASSSVASPANTEAFF

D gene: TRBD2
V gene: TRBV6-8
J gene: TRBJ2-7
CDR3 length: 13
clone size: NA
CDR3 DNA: TGTGCCACCGGGACTAGCGGCACCTACGAGCAGTACTTC
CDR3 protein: CATGTSGTYEQYF

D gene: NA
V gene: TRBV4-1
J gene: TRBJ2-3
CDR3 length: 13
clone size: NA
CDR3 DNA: TGCGCCAGCAGCGGAGGGAACACAGATACGCAGTATTTT
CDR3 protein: CASSGGNTDTQYF

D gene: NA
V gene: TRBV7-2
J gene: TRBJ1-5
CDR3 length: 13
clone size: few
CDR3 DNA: TGTGCCAGCAGCAAACAACTTTATCAGCCCCAGCATTTT
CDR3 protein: CASSKQLYQPQHF

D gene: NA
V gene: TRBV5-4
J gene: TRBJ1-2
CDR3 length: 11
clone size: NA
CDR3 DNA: TGTGCCAGCAGCTTTGACTATGGCTACACCTTC
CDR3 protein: CASSFDYGYTF

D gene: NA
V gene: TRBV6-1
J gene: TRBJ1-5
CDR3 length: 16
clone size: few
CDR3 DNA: TGTGCCAGCAGTAAAGGACAGAGATATAGCAATCAGCCCCAGCATTTT
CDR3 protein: CASSKGQRYSNQPQHF

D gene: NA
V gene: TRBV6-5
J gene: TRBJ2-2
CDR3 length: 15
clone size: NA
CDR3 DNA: TGTGCCAGCAGTTATGGGGCGGAGAACACCGGGGAGCTGTTTTTT
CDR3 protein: CASSYGAENTGELFF

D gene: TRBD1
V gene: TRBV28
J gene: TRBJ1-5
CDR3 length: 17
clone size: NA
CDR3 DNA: TGTGCCAGCAGATCCGGACAGGGGCCCGGGGGCAATCAGCCCCAGCATTTT
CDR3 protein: CASRSGQGPGGNQPQHF

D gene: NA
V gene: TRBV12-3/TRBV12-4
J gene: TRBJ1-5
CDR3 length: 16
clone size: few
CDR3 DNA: TGTGCCAGCACTTTGGGGGACGGAATTAGCAATCAGCCCCAGCATTTT
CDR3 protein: CASTLGDGISNQPQHF